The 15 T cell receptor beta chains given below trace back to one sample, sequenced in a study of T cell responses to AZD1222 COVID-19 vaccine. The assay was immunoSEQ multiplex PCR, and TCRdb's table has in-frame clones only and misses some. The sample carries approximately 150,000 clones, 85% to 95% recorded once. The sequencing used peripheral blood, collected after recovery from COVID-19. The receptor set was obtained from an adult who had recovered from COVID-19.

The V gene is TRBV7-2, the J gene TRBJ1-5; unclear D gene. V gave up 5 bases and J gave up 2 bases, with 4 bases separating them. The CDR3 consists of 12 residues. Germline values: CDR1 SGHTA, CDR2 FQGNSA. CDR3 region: CASSGGNQPQHF. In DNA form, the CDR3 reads TGTGCCAGCAGCGGTGGCAATCAGCCCCAGCATTTT.

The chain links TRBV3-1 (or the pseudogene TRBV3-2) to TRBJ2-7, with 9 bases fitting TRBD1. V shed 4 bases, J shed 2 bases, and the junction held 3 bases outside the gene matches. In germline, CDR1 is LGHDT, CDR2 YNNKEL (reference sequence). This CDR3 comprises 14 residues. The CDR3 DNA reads TGTGCCAGCAGCCTCTGGACAGGGGCCTACGAGCAGTACTTC. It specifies CASSLWTGAYEQYF.

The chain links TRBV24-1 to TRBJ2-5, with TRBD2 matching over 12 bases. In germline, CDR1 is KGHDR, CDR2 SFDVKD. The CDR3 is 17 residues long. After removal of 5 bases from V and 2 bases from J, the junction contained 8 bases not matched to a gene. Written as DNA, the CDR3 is TGTGCCACCAGTGGCCCTGCTAGCGGGAGGGATCAAGAGACCCAGTACTTC. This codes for CATSGPASGRDQETQYF.

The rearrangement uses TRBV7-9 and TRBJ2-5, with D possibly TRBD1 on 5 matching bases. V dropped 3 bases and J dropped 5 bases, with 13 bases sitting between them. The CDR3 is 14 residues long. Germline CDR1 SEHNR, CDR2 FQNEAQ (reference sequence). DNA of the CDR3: TGTGCCAGCAGCTTGAGTAGGGGATTTGAGACCCAGTACTTC. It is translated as CASSLSRGFETQYF.

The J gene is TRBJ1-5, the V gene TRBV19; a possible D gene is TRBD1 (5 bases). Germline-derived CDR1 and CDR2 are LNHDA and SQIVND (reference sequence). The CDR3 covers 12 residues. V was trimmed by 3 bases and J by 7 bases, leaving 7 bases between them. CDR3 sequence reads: CASSIGAQPQHF. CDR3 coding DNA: TGTGCCAGTAGTATTGGGGCCCAGCCCCAGCATTTT.

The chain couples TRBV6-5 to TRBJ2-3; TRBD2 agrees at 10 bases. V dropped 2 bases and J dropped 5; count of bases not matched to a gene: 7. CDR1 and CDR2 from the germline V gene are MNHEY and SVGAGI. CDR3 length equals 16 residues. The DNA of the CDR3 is TGTGCCAGCAGTTACGGTCTAGCGGGAGTACGAGATACGCAGTATTTT. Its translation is CASSYGLAGVRDTQYF.

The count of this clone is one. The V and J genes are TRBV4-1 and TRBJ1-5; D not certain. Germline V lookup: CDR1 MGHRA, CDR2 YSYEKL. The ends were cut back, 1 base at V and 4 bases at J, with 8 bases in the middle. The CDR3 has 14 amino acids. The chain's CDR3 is CASSQVQTNQPQHF. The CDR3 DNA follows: TGCGCCAGCAGCCAAGTCCAGACTAATCAGCCCCAGCATTTT.

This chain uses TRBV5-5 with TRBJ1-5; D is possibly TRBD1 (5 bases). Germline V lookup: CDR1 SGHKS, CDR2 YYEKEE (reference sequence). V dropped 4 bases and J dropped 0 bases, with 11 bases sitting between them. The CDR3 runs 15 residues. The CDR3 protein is CASSPGLHSNQPQHF. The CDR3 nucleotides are TGTGCCAGCAGCCCAGGGCTTCATAGCAATCAGCCCCAGCATTTT.

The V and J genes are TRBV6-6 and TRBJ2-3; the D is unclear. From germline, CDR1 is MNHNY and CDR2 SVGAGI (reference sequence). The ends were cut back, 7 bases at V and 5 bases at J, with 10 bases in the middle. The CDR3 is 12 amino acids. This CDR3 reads CASTSLGDTQYF. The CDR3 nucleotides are TGTGCCAGCACCTCTCTGGGAGATACGCAGTATTTT.

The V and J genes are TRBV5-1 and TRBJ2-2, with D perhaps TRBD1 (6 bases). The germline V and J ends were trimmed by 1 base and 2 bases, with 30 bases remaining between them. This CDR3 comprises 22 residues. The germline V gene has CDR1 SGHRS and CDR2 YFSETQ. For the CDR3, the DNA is TGCGCCAGCAGCTTGTATATCAGGGGCTTTTCTCGAGTGTCGAGTAACACCGGGGAGCTGTTTTTT. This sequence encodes CASSLYIRGFSRVSSNTGELFF.

CDR3 sequence: CATSDRGRGAGEQYF. CDR3 nucleotides: TGTGCCACCAGTGACCGCGGACGGGGGGCCGGAGAGCAGTACTTC. V usage is TRBV24-1 and J usage is TRBJ2-7; tentatively, D is TRBD2 (7 bases). Germline V gene data show CDR1 as KGHDR and CDR2 as SFDVKD. Trimming pared 4 bases from V and 7 bases from J, leaving 19 bases between. The CDR3 runs to 15 residues.

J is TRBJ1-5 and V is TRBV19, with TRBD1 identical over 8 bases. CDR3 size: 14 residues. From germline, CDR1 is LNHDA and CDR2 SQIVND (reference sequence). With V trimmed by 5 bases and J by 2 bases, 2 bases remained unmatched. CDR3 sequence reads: CASSGQGGNQPQHF. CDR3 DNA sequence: TGTGCCAGTAGTGGACAGGGCGGCAATCAGCCCCAGCATTTT.

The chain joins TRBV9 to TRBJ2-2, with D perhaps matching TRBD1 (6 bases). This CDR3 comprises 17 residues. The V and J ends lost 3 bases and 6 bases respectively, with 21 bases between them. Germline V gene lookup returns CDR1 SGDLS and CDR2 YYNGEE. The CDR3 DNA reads TGTGCCAGCAGCGACCCCCCGGACAGAATAAAATCCGGGGAGCTGTTTTTT. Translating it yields CASSDPPDRIKSGELFF. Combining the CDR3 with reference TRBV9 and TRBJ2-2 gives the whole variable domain DSGVTQTPKHLITATGQRVTLRCSPRSGDLSVYWYQQSLDQGLQFLIQYYNGEERAKGNILERFSAQQFPDLHSELNLSSLELGDSALYFCASSDPPDRIKSGELFFGEGSRLTVL.

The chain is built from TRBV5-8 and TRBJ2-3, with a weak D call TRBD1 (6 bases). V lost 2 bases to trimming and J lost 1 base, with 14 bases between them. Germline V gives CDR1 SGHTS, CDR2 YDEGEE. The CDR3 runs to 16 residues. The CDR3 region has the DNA TGTGCCAGCAGCTTATACTTGGGACAAGGCACAGATACGCAGTATTTT. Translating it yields CASSLYLGQGTDTQYF.

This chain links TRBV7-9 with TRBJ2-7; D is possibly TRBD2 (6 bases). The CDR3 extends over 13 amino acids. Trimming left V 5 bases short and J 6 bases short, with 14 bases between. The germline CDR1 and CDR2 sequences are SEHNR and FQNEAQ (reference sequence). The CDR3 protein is CASSPGTGVEQYF. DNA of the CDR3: TGTGCCAGCAGCCCCGGGACTGGAGTCGAGCAGTACTTC.